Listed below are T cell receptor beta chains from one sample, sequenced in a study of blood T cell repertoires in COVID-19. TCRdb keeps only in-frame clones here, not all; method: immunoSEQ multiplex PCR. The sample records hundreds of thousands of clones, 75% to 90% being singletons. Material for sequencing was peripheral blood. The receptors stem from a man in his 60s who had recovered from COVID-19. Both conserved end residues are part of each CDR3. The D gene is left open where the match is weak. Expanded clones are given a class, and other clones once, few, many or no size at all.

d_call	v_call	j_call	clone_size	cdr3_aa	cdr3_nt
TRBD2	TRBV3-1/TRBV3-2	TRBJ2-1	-	CASSMAGVYAYNEQFF	TGTGCCAGCAGCATGGCGGGAGTGTATGCCTACAATGAGCAGTTCTTC
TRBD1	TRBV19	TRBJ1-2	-	CASSWTGTYGYTF	TGTGCCAGTAGTTGGACAGGGACCTATGGCTACACCTTC
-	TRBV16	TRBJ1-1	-	CASSQGQRMNTEAFF	TGTGCCAGCAGCCAAGGACAGAGAATGAACACTGAAGCTTTCTTT
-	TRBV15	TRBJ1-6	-	CATSRGQGIAAPLHF	TGTGCCACCAGCAGAGGGCAGGGAATAGCGGCACCCCTCCACTTT
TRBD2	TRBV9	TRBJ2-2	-	CASSTPGTSGGAMTGELFF	TGTGCCAGCAGCACCCCAGGGACTAGCGGGGGGGCAATGACCGGGGAGCTGTTTTTT
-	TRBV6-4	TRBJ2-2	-	CASSDSTGYTGELFF	TGTGCCAGCAGTGACTCGACTGGGTATACCGGGGAGCTGTTTTTT
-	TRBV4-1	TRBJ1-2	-	CASSQVRGTHGYTF	TGCGCCAGCAGCCAAGTCCGGGGAACCCATGGCTACACCTTC
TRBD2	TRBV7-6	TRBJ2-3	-	CASSSPSGGPTDTQYF	TGTGCCAGCAGCTCACCTAGCGGGGGGCCCACAGATACGCAGTATTTT
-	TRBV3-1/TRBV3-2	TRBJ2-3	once	CASSQALRWTSTDTQYF	TGTGCCAGCAGCCAAGCCTTAAGGTGGACTAGCACAGATACGCAGTATTTT
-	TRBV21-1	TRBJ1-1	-	CASSKHISGGGNTEAFF	TGTGCCAGCAGCAAACATATCTCAGGCGGGGGGAACACTGAAGCTTTCTTT
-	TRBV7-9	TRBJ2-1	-	CASSLPPGGAGNEQFF	TGTGCCAGCAGCTTACCCCCGGGGGGCGCGGGCAATGAGCAGTTCTTC
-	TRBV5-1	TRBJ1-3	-	CASSAGGLGYTIYF	TGCGCCAGCTCCGCGGGGGGCTTAGGATACACCATATATTTT
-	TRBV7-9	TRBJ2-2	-	CASSLGARPGNPGELFF	TGTGCCAGCAGCTTAGGTGCTCGGCCAGGGAACCCCGGGGAGCTGTTTTTT
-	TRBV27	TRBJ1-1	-	CASSLGLSREAFF	TGTGCCAGCAGTTTAGGTTTGTCCAGGGAAGCTTTCTTT